The present T cell receptor (beta chain) was sequenced within a study of shared clonotypes between healthy human individuals. Looking at the study overall: Aged between 18 and 49, the donors were a couple of women and three men. Per-donor plates numbered three CD4 naive, three CD4 memory, two CD8 naive and one CD8 memory.

Some 30,000 T cell genomes (about 210 ng DNA) went into each sorted-subset replicate. Sequencing was performed with immunoSEQ multiplex PCR; in TCRdb, only in-frame clones are kept and a portion is missing. This sample has 2 million to 2.5 million clones; 80% to 95% occur once, and the top ten carry more than 0.35%. CD4+ cells yielded CD45RA+ naive and CD45RA-negative memory subsets. The CDR3 extends over 15 amino acids. Germline V gives CDR1 MNHEY, CDR2 SVGAGI. V gave up 6 bases and J gave up 4 bases; unmatched junction bases: 9. Sequencing used naive CD4+ T cells from PBMCs. Subset denoted: CD45RA+ positively selected. The sequence was obtained from a young man in good health. Some clones in this sample may be carry-over from other donors' samples. The chain uses TRBV6-5 and TRBJ2-4; 7 bases fit TRBD2. The CDR3: CASRKGAGAKNIQYF. The CDR3 bases are TGTGCCAGCAGAAAAGGGGCGGGAGCGAAAAACATTCAGTACTTC.